The 30 T cell receptor beta chains in this list originate from one sample, sequenced in a study of blood T cell repertoires in COVID-19 (dated by TCRdb to 2020 to 2021). Libraries came from the immunoSEQ multiplex PCR assay. The immuneACCESS repertoire file appears here via TCRdb, limited to in-frame rearrangements. These files lack a portion of the clones; in checked studies, under half of the deficit traces to unresolved V genes, and the cause of the others is not known. The sample contains about 200,000 clones, over 75% of them found a single time. The top ten clonotypes cover roughly 5.6% of the sample. Sequencing was done on a sample of peripheral blood. The receptors stem from a woman between 40 and 50 years old who had recovered from COVID-19.

V and J are TRBV6-5 and TRBJ2-1; D possibly corresponds to TRBD1 (5 bases). This CDR3 region has 13 residues. Trimming pared 10 bases from V and 15 bases from J, leaving 25 bases between. The V gene's germline CDR1 is MNHEY and CDR2 SVGAGI. The CDR3 nucleotides are TGTGCCACCGCCCGAAATAGGGGTACTAACCCGTTCTTC. It is translated as CATARNRGTNPFF.

This CDR3 is CASSPGADSPGELFF. In DNA, the CDR3 is TGTGCCAGCTCACCAGGGGCGGACAGCCCCGGGGAGCTGTTTTTT. J is TRBJ2-2 and V is TRBV18; tentatively, D is TRBD1 (6 bases). CDR3 length: 15 residues. CDR1 is KGHSH, CDR2 LQKENI, per germline. The ends were cut back, 2 bases at V and 6 bases at J, with 13 bases in the middle.

The rearrangement uses TRBV19 and TRBJ1-1; perhaps TRBD1 as D (6 bases). The CDR3 is made up of 15 amino acids. CDR1 and CDR2 (germline): LNHDA, SQIVND (reference sequence). Trimming cost V 6 bases and J 6 bases, with 20 bases left between them. The CDR3 sequence is CASSSRSTGRAEAFF. CDR3 sequence (DNA): TGTGCCAGTAGCTCCCGGTCTACAGGGCGCGCTGAAGCTTTCTTT.

The chain joins TRBV14 to TRBJ2-1; D is perhaps TRBD2 (5 bases). The CDR3 sequence is 15 residues long. The germline V gene encodes CDR1 SGHDN and CDR2 FVKESK. Trimming removed 2 bases at V and 10 bases at J, with 18 bases between. As DNA, the CDR3 is TGTGCCAGCAGCCAATCGAGCGGTCTCTATGGGGAGCAGTTCTTC. Translation: CASSQSSGLYGEQFF. The full variable domain, its missing parts supplied by reference TRBV14 and TRBJ2-1, is EAGVTQFPSHSVIEKGQTVTLRCDPISGHDNLYWYRRVMGKEIKFLLHFVKESKQDESGMPNNRFLAERTGGTYSTLKVQPAELEDSGVYFCASSQSSGLYGEQFFGPGTRLTVL.

This chain links TRBV19 with TRBJ2-6; 7 bases agree with TRBD2. Germline-derived CDR1 and CDR2 are LNHDA and SQIVND (reference sequence). This CDR3 is 16 amino acids long. With V trimmed by 3 bases and J by 0 bases, 2 bases remained unmatched. The CDR3: CASSMGRVSGANVLTF. The DNA for the CDR3 is TGTGCCAGTAGTATGGGGAGGGTCTCTGGGGCCAACGTCCTGACTTTC.

Details on this clone: The sample contains more than one DNA sequence encoding this CDR3. This chain connects TRBV20-1 to TRBJ2-5; D call uncertain. The CDR3 loop spans 11 amino acids. V was shortened by 1 base and J by 4 bases, with 4 bases between the two germline ends. From germline, CDR1 is DFQATT and CDR2 SNEGSKA (reference sequence). The CDR3 reads CSARVRETQYF. In DNA form, the CDR3 reads TGCAGTGCTAGAGTGCGAGAGACCCAGTACTTC.

This clone has only a few counts. This chain links TRBV19 with TRBJ2-2, with 8 bases identical to TRBD2. The CDR3 loop spans 16 amino acids. V dropped 5 bases and J dropped 3; count of bases not matched to a gene: 8. CDR1 LNHDA and CDR2 SQIVND come from the germline V gene (reference sequence). CDR3: CASSLPGGVDTGELFF. DNA of the CDR3: TGTGCCAGTAGTCTACCCGGGGGGGTTGACACCGGGGAGCTGTTTTTT.

The V gene is TRBV20-1, the J gene TRBJ1-1; TRBD1 might be the D (5 bases). Trimming shortened V by 3 bases and J by 1 base, and 6 bases separated the two germline ends. The CDR3 sequence is 12 residues long. Looked up from germline, CDR1 is DFQATT and CDR2 is SNEGSKA (reference sequence). The CDR3: CSASTGNTEAFF. CDR3 nucleotide sequence: TGCAGTGCTAGTACAGGGAACACTGAAGCTTTCTTT.

This clone was picked up one time. The rearrangement uses TRBV2 and TRBJ1-4; 7 positions agree with TRBD1. Germline V lookup: CDR1 SNHLY, CDR2 FYNNEI. J lost 7 bases, V lost 7 bases, and 9 bases had no gene match. This CDR3 has 14 residues. As DNA, the CDR3 is TGTGCCAGCACCGGCCAAGGGGGCTTTGAAAAACTGTTTTTT. It translates to CASTGQGGFEKLFF.

This clone appeared a single time. The chain recombines TRBV2 with TRBJ2-1; maybe TRBD1 (5 bases). Trimming left V 0 bases short and J 3 bases short, with 15 bases between. This CDR3 region has 17 residues. CDR1 and CDR2 (germline): SNHLY, FYNNEI. The DNA of the CDR3 is TGTGCCAGCAGTGAAGCCTGGGGCAGAAAAGTCTACAATGAGCAGTTCTTC. This encodes CASSEAWGRKVYNEQFF.

The chain uses TRBV4-3 and TRBJ1-5, with D possibly TRBD1 on 5 matching bases. Trimming cost V 0 bases and J 6 bases, with 12 bases left between them. The CDR3 totals 15 residues. Germline loops: CDR1 LGHNA, CDR2 YSLEER. The CDR3 DNA follows: TGCGCCAGCAGCCAAGATGCCCTCGACAGTCAGCCCCAGCATTTT. This encodes CASSQDALDSQPQHF.

The chain combines TRBV2 with TRBJ2-7, with a tentative D call TRBD2 (6 bases). V shed 4 bases and J shed 3 bases, with 19 bases lying between them. Germline V CDR1 and CDR2: SNHLY, FYNNEI. The CDR3 runs to 16 residues. The CDR3 reads CASSGGVGAWYYEQYF. The CDR3 bases are TGTGCCAGCAGTGGGGGGGTCGGGGCGTGGTACTACGAGCAGTACTTC.

This chain uses TRBV6-6 with TRBJ1-3; the match to TRBD1 covers 7 bases. The trim removed 7 bases at V and 1 base at J, leaving 7 bases unmatched. The V gene's germline CDR1 is MNHNY and CDR2 SVGAGI (reference sequence). The CDR3 totals 15 residues. CDR3 region: CASNSRDSSGNTIYF. In nucleotides, the CDR3 is TGTGCCAGCAACTCCAGGGACAGTTCTGGAAACACCATATATTTT.

This chain links TRBV5-6 with TRBJ2-5; D possibly corresponds to TRBD2 (5 bases). The V end was cut by 2 bases, the J end by 2 bases, with 7 bases between. The CDR3 is made up of 13 amino acids. CDR1 and CDR2 (germline): SGHDT, YYEEEE. In DNA, the CDR3 is TGTGCCAGCAGCTTCCGGGAACAAGAGACCCAGTACTTC. Protein: CASSFREQETQYF.

The V and J genes are TRBV5-1 and TRBJ1-1, with a possible D match to TRBD1 (5 bases). The CDR3 contains 13 residues. Germline-derived CDR1 and CDR2 are SGHRS and YFSETQ. V lost 8 bases and J 1 base, leaving 12 bases between the germline ends. The CDR3 region is CASRQSSNTEAFF. The CDR3, as DNA: TGCGCCAGTCGACAGAGCTCGAACACTGAAGCTTTCTTT.

This chain uses TRBV18 with TRBJ1-1, with 8 positions matching TRBD1. Germline trimming cut 1 base from V and 1 base from J; bases unmatched to any gene: 2. The CDR3 runs to 15 residues. The V gene's germline CDR1 is KGHSH and CDR2 LQKENI. Here the CDR3 DNA reads TGTGCCAGCTCACCACTGGGACAGGAGAACACTGAAGCTTTCTTT. Protein: CASSPLGQENTEAFF.

The chain has TRBV7-2 and TRBJ1-5; the D is unclear. This CDR3 has 16 residues. Germline-derived CDR1 and CDR2 are SGHTA and FQGNSA. The germline V and J ends were trimmed by 5 bases and 7 bases, with 21 bases remaining between them. The CDR3 loop is CASSLIGSVSGQPQHF. The CDR3 bases are TGTGCCAGCAGCCTGATAGGATCGGTGTCGGGGCAGCCCCAGCATTTT.

CDR3 loop: CASSPGQAGNQPQHF. CDR3 sequence (DNA): TGTGCCAGCAGTCCTGGACAGGCGGGCAATCAGCCCCAGCATTTT. This chain links TRBV5-5 with TRBJ1-5, with 7 bases that match TRBD1. The CDR3 consists of 15 residues. Germline loops: CDR1 SGHKS, CDR2 YYEKEE (reference sequence). The ends lost 5 bases at V and 2 bases at J; junction bases unmatched: 7.

CDR3 nucleotide sequence: TGTGCCTGGAGTGTTAAACGGAGAGACGCTTTCTTT. Translated: CAWSVKRRDAFF. This rearrangement joins TRBV30 to TRBJ1-1; D uncertain. V was clipped by 0 bases and J by 11 bases, with 13 bases between them. The germline CDR1 and CDR2 sequences are GTSNPN and SVGIG (reference sequence). The CDR3 spans 12 residues.

V gene TRBV3-1 (or the pseudogene TRBV3-2) combines with J gene TRBJ1-1; 8 bases match TRBD1. CDR1 and CDR2 (germline): LGHDT, YNNKEL (reference sequence). The CDR3 is made up of 14 amino acids. The V segment lost 3 bases and the J segment 4 bases; nucleotides outside the gene matches: 4. The CDR3 protein is CASSQGDRFTEAFF. The DNA for the CDR3 is TGTGCCAGCAGCCAGGGGGACAGGTTCACTGAAGCTTTCTTT.

The J gene is TRBJ2-2, the V gene TRBV18; tentatively, D is TRBD2 (5 bases). The V end lost 3 bases, the J end lost 1 base, and 9 bases lay between the germline ends. In germline, CDR1 is KGHSH, CDR2 LQKENI. The CDR3 runs to 15 residues. The CDR3 DNA sequence: TGTGCCAGCTCACCCGGGGTTTTGAACACCGGGGAGCTGTTTTTT. This gives the protein CASSPGVLNTGELFF.

The gene calls are TRBV5-1 and TRBJ2-6; D not resolved. Germline loops: CDR1 SGHRS, CDR2 YFSETQ. The CDR3 sequence is 19 residues long. Trimming stripped 5 bases from V and 1 base from J, with 22 bases between. The CDR3 here is CASRSDPTSAVSGANVLTF. CDR3 bases: TGCGCCAGCAGGTCCGACCCGACAAGTGCCGTTTCTGGGGCCAACGTCCTGACTTTC.

This clone was recorded once. The J gene is TRBJ2-1, the V gene TRBV24-1, with 8 bases matching TRBD1. V was pared by 8 bases and J by 10 bases, with 12 bases of the junction left unmatched. CDR1 is KGHDR and CDR2 is SFDVKD in the germline V gene. This CDR3 has 14 amino acids. CDR3 sequence: CATKTTTGVGEQFF. In nucleotides, the CDR3 is TGTGCCACCAAGACGACGACAGGGGTGGGGGAGCAGTTCTTC.

This clone was detected only once. The gene calls are TRBV19 and TRBJ1-1; unclear D gene. The length of the CDR3 is 15 residues. Germline V gives CDR1 LNHDA, CDR2 SQIVND (reference sequence). Trimming pared 6 bases from V and 1 base from J, leaving 15 bases between. The CDR3 DNA reads as TGTGCCAGTAGCCCCGGTTGGGCAACGAACACTGAAGCTTTCTTT. The encoded protein is CASSPGWATNTEAFF.

The rearrangement joins TRBV29-1 to TRBJ1-1; D ambiguous. V shed 4 bases and J shed 6 bases, with 12 bases lying between them. The CDR3 covers 12 residues. Per the germline V gene, CDR1 is SQVTM and CDR2 is ANQGSEA. CDR3 coding DNA: TGCAGCGTTGGACGGGGAGCTGCTGAAGCTTTCTTT. Translated: CSVGRGAAEAFF.

The CDR3 sequence: CASSTGLAGVTEQFF. The CDR3 DNA follows: TGTGCCAGTAGTACAGGACTAGCGGGAGTAACTGAGCAGTTCTTC. The gene calls are TRBV19 and TRBJ2-1; TRBD2 agrees at 13 bases. Germline CDR1 LNHDA, CDR2 SQIVND (reference sequence). The J segment lost 9 bases and the V segment lost 4 bases, leaving 6 bases of the junction unmatched. This CDR3 is built from 15 residues.

This chain connects TRBV3-1 (or the pseudogene TRBV3-2) to TRBJ2-7, with TRBD2 as a possible D gene (6 bases). Germline assignment: CDR1 LGHDT and CDR2 YNNKEL (reference sequence). V was clipped by 5 bases and J by 2 bases, with 10 bases between them. This CDR3 contains 13 residues. The CDR3 DNA reads as TGTGCCAGCAGCGGGGACTCTACCTACGAGCAGTACTTC. This codes for CASSGDSTYEQYF.

As DNA, the CDR3 is TGTGCCAGCAGTTACTTAGGGACGGGGGACGGTGGGGCCAACGTCCTGACTTTC. Protein product: CASSYLGTGDGGANVLTF. The V call is TRBV6-2 or TRBV6-3, the J call TRBJ2-6, with D possibly TRBD2 on 6 matching bases. Germline-derived CDR1 and CDR2 are MNHEY and SVGEGT. The CDR3 is 18 residues long. V lost 1 base and J lost 3, with 16 bases in between.

This clone came up a few times. The chain joins TRBV9 to TRBJ1-2; TRBD1 matches at 7 bases. With V trimmed by 5 bases and J by 6 bases, 19 bases remained unmatched. From germline, CDR1 is SGDLS and CDR2 YYNGEE. The CDR3 spans 17 residues. Written as DNA, the CDR3 is TGTGCCAGCAGTGATTCTCCGGAGGAGGGGGCATCGGATGGCTACACCTTC. This gives the protein CASSDSPEEGASDGYTF.

The gene calls are TRBV9 and TRBJ2-7; D may be TRBD2 (6 bases). The CDR3 is 14 amino acids. Trimming removed 1 base at V and 4 bases at J, with 12 bases between. Germline V gene data show CDR1 as SGDLS and CDR2 as YYNGEE. CDR3 in DNA: TGTGCCAGCAGCGTAAGTGAGCGGGTTTACGAGCAGTACTTC. Its translation is CASSVSERVYEQYF.